One and the same sample provided the 9 T cell receptor beta chains below, sequenced in a study of early T cells in non-severe SARS-CoV-2 infection. TCRdb itself ran the 5' RACE reads through MiXCR, one entry per CDR3 protein. In the table there are some 87,000 distinct CDR3 sequences, over 10% of which are singletons. The sample was whole blood. All receptors come from an adult who was a healthcare worker with PCR-confirmed SARS-CoV-2 infection or an uninfected control (not recorded which).

This clonotype was observed a handful of times. This sequence joins TRBV27 and TRBJ2-7; TRBD2 aligns across 9 bases. This CDR3 is built from 15 residues. Germline assignment: CDR1 MNHEY and CDR2 SMNVEV (reference sequence). The junction had 3 bases not matched to a gene; V was cut back by 3 bases and J by 0 bases. The CDR3 nucleotides read TGTGCCAGCAGTTTGCAAGCGGGGGGCTCCTACGAGCAGTACTTC. As protein: CASSLQAGGSYEQYF.

CDR3 in amino acids: CASSQVLQAEQFF. The CDR3, as DNA: TGTGCCAGCAGCCAAGTTCTTCAAGCAGAGCAGTTCTTC. This chain links TRBV3-1 with TRBJ2-1; D is uncertain. The length of the CDR3 is 13 residues. CDR1 LGHDT and CDR2 YNNKEL come from the germline V gene (reference sequence). V lost 1 base, J lost 10 bases, and 11 bases lay in between.

DNA of the CDR3: TGTGCCAGCAGCCGGACTAGCGGGAGGTACACCGGGGAGCTGTTTTTT. Its protein is CASSRTSGRYTGELFF. The rearrangement uses TRBV7-2 and TRBJ2-2, with 14 positions matching TRBD2. The CDR3 extends over 16 amino acids. Unmatched junction bases numbered 2, after V lost 5 bases and J lost 3 bases. CDR1 SGHTA and CDR2 FQGNSA come from the germline V gene.

The CDR3 sequence is CAWGPLVPSYEQYF. Here the CDR3 DNA reads TGTGCCTGGGGACCCCTAGTCCCATCGTACGAGCAGTACTTC. J is TRBJ2-7 and V is TRBV30; D remains ambiguous. Germline V gene lookup returns CDR1 GTSNPN and CDR2 SVGIG (reference sequence). Trimming took off 5 bases at V and 4 bases at J, with 18 bases between the two ends. There are 14 residues in the CDR3. The whole variable domain, filled in from reference TRBV30 and TRBJ2-7, reads SQTIHQWPATLVQPVGSPLSLECTVEGTSNPNLYWYRQAAGRGLQLLFYSVGIGQISSEVPQNLSASRPQDRQFILSSKKLLLSDSGFYLCAWGPLVPSYEQYFGPGTRLTVT.

V and J are TRBV25-1 and TRBJ1-6, with 8 nucleotides matching TRBD1. Trimming removed 6 bases from V and 6 bases from J; junction bases left unmatched: 1. The length of the CDR3 is 13 residues. Germline loops: CDR1 MGHDK, CDR2 SYGVNS. In DNA, the CDR3 is TGTGCCAGCAGGGACAGGGCTAATTCACCCCTCCACTTT. This gives the protein CASRDRANSPLHF.

Only a few counts were recorded for this clonotype. This chain links TRBV11-3 with TRBJ2-1; TRBD2 aligns across 7 bases. The V gene's germline CDR1 is SGHNT and CDR2 YENEEA. J gave up 6 bases and V 2 bases, and 4 bases lay outside the gene matches. The CDR3 sequence is 14 residues long. The CDR3 region has the DNA TGTGCCAGCAGCTTACGGGGGGTGGGCAATGAGCAGTTCTTC. This encodes CASSLRGVGNEQFF.

This clonotype was counted between two and nine times. The J gene is TRBJ1-4, the V gene TRBV12-3 or TRBV12-4; 7 bases fit TRBD1. The trim removed 6 bases at V and 4 bases at J, leaving 5 bases unmatched. The CDR3 is made up of 14 amino acids. The CDR3 sequence: CASSSGQLNEKLFF. The DNA for the CDR3 is TGTGCCAGCAGCTCGGGACAGCTTAATGAAAAACTGTTTTTT.

This clonotype was counted ten times or more. This chain uses TRBV20-1 with TRBJ1-2; 8 positions match TRBD1. The CDR3 runs 14 residues. The germline CDR1 and CDR2 sequences are DFQATT and SNEGSKA (reference sequence). The V gene end was trimmed by 4 bases and the J gene end by 3 bases; junction bases not matched to a gene: 7. The CDR3 sequence: CSATTGGGYYGYTF. CDR3 nucleotides: TGCAGTGCTACCACAGGGGGAGGGTACTATGGCTACACCTTC.

This clonotype has only a few counts. The rearrangement uses TRBV28 and TRBJ2-1, with D perhaps matching TRBD1 (6 bases). The germline CDR1 and CDR2 sequences are MDHEN and SYDVKM. This CDR3 spans 15 amino acids. With 5 bases removed from V and 4 bases from J, the gap between germline ends came to 15 bases. This CDR3 reads CASSQQGFTYNEQFF. The CDR3 region has the DNA TGTGCCAGCAGTCAACAGGGTTTTACTTACAATGAGCAGTTCTTC.